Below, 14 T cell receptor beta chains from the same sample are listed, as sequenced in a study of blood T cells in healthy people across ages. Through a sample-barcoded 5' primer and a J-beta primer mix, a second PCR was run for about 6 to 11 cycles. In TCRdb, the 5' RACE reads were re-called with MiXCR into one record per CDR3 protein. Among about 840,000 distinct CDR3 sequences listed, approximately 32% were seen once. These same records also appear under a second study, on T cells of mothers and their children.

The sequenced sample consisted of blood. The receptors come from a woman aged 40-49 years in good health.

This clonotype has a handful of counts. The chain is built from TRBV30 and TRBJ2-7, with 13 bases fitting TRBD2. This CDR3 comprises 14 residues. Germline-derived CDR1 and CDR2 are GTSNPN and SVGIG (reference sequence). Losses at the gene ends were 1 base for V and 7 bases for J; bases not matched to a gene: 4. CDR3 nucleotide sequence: TGTGCCTGGAGTGGGACTAGCGGGGGCGGAGAGCAGTACTTC. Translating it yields CAWSGTSGGGEQYF. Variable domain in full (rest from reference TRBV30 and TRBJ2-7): SQTIHQWPATLVQPVGSPLSLECTVEGTSNPNLYWYRQAAGRGLQLLFYSVGIGQISSEVPQNLSASRPQDRQFILSSKKLLLSDSGFYLCAWSGTSGGGEQYFGPGTRLTVT.

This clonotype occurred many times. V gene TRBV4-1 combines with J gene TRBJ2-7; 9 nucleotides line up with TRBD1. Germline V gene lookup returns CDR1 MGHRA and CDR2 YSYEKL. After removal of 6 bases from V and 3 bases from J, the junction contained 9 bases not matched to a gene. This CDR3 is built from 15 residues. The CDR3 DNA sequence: TGCGCCAGCAGTATTCTGAAGGACAGGGGCTACGAGCAGTACTTC. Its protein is CASSILKDRGYEQYF.

CDR3 sequence (DNA): TGTGCCAGCAGCTCAGGATCTGGAGCCAAAAACATTCAGTACTTC. Protein: CASSSGSGAKNIQYF. This chain links TRBV7-2 with TRBJ2-4, with D hard to call. V lost 4 bases, J lost 0 bases, and 10 bases lay in between. This CDR3 region has 15 residues. Germline V gives CDR1 SGHTA, CDR2 FQGNSA. Full variable domain (missing parts from reference TRBV7-2 and TRBJ2-4): GAGVSQSPSNKVTEKGKDVELRCDPISGHTALYWYRQSLGQGLEFLIYFQGNSAPDKSGLPSDRFSAERTGGSVSTLTIQRTQQEDSAVYLCASSSGSGAKNIQYFGAGTRLSVL.

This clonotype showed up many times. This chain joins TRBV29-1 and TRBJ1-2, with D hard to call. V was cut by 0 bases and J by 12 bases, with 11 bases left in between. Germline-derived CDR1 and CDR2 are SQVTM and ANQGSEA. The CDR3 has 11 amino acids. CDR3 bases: TGCAGCGTTGAAGAGACGGGCGCGCACACCTTC. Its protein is CSVEETGAHTF.

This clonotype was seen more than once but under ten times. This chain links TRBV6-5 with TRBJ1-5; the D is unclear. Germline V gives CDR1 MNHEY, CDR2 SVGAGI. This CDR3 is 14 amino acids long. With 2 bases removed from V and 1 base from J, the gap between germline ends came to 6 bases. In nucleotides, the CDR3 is TGTGCCAGCAGTTACGCCCGGAGCAATCAGCCCCAGCATTTT. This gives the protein CASSYARSNQPQHF.

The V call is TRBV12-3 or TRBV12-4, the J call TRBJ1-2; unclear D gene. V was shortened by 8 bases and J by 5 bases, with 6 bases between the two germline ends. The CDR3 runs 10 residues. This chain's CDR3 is CASVIYGYTF. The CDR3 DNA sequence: TGTGCCAGCGTTATATATGGCTACACCTTC.

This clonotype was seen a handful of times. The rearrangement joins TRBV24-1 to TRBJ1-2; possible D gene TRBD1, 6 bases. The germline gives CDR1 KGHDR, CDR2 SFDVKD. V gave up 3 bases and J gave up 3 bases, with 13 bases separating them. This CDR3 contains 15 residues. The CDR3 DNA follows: TGTGCCACCAGTGATAGGGCAGGGGACCACTATGGCTACACCTTC. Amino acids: CATSDRAGDHYGYTF.

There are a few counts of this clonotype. Written as DNA, the CDR3 is TGTGCCAGCAGTTTGACAGGGTCTAATGGCTACACCTTC. Its protein product is CASSLTGSNGYTF. The gene calls are TRBV27 and TRBJ1-2; 7 bases agree with TRBD1. CDR3 size: 13 residues. Trimming cost V 3 bases and J 6 bases; bases outside gene matches: 4. Germline CDR1 reads MNHEY; CDR2 reads SMNVEV (reference sequence).

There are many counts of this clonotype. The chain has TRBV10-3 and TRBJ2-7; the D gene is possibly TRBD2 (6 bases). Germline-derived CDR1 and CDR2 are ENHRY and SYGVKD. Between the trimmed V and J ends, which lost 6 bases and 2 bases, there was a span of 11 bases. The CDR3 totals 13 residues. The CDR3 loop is CAISGTPPYEQYF. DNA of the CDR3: TGTGCCATCAGCGGGACTCCTCCCTACGAGCAGTACTTC.

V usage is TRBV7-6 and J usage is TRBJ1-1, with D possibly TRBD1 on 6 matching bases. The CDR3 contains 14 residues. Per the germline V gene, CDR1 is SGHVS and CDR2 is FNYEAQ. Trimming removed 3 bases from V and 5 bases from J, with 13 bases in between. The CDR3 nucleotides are TGTGCCAGCAGCTTGGGGGAGAGGGGGACTGAAGCTTTCTTT. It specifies CASSLGERGTEAFF.

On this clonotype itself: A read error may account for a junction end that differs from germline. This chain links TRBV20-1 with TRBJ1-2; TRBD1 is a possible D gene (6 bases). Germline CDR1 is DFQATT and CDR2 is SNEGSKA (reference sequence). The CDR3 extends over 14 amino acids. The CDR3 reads CSASGTTSNYDYTF. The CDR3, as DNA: TGCAGTGCTAGTGGGACAACTTCTAACTATGACTACACCTTC.

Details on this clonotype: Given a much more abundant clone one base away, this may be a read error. CDR3 in amino acids: CSVEEAARYGYTF. CDR3 nucleotide sequence: TGCAGCGTTGAAGAGGCGGCCCGGTATGGCTACACCTTC. The chain carries TRBV29-1 and TRBJ1-2; D not certain. With 0 bases removed from V and 5 bases from J, the gap between germline ends came to 10 bases. Germline-derived CDR1 and CDR2 are SQVTM and ANQGSEA. CDR3 size: 13 residues.

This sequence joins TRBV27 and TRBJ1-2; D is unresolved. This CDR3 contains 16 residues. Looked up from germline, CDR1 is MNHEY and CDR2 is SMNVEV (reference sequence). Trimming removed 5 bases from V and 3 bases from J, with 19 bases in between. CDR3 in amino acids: CASSPRGRFTDYGYTF. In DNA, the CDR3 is TGTGCCAGCAGTCCACGCGGGAGGTTCACCGACTATGGCTACACCTTC.

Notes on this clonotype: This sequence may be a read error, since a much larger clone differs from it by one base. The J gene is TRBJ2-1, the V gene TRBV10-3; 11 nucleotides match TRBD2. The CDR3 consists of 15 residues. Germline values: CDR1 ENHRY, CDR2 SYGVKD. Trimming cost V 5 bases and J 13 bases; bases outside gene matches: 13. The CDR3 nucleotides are TGTGCCATCAGTCTAGCGGGGGGACTTAAAGAGACCCAGTTCTTC. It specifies CAISLAGGLKETQFF.